This T cell receptor beta chain originates from a study of T cells after somatic rescue of genetic block. Sequencing was performed with immunoSEQ multiplex PCR; in TCRdb, only in-frame clones are kept and a portion is missing. The table has about 120,000 clones, around nine tenths seen once. CDR1 SEHNR and CDR2 FQNEAQ come from the germline V gene (reference sequence). V dropped 5 bases and J dropped 2; count of bases not matched to a gene: 1. This CDR3 has 13 amino acids. The TCR sequence derives from a woman in her late teens or twenties. The rearrangement joins TRBV7-9 to TRBJ1-2; 8 positions match TRBD1. The specimen was peripheral blood mononuclear cells (PBMCs). CDR3 sequence reads: CASSRTGNYGYTF. The CDR3 coding sequence is TGTGCCAGCAGCCGGACAGGGAACTATGGCTACACCTTC.